This TCR beta chain is drawn from a study of blood T cell repertoires in COVID-19. Authors' methods: The authors estimated nucleated cell counts from reference gene primer amplification. Sequenced by immunoSEQ multiplex PCR; TCRdb stores in-frame clones only, minus some. The V and J calls and the clone size are those of that table, but D and trimming were determined from the DNA. Counted here are 95,000 to 150,000 clones, 84% occurring once; the ten biggest clones make up around 4.2%. CDR3 length equals 14 residues. V shed 0 bases and J shed 8 bases, with 11 bases lying between them. Germline lookup yields CDR1 SGHDN and CDR2 FVKESK. This study enrolled people aged about 18 to 100 from about two dozen US geographic areas. Participant-reported clinical history was the basis for cohort assignment. Two negative PCRs, clearance, or symptom resolution characterized the recovered Cohort 3 donors.

The genes are TRBV14 and TRBJ2-1; D perhaps matches TRBD2 (5 bases). This sequence was found in a woman aged 30 to 39 who had recovered from COVID-19. Sequenced material: PBMCs or T cells enriched from blood (not recorded which). CDR3 bases: TGTGCCAGCAGCCAAGACCATTCCGGGGATGAGCAGTTCTTC. Residues: CASSQDHSGDEQFF.